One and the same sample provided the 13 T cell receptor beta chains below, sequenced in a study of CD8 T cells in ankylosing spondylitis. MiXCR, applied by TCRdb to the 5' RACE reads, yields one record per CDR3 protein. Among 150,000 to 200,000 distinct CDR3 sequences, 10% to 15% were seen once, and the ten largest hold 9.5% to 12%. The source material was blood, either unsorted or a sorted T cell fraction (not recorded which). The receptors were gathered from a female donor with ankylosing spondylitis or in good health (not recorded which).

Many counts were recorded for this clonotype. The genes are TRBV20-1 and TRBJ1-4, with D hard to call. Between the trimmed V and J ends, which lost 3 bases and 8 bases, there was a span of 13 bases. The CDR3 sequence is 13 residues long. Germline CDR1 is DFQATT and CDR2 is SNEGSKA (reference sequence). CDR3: CSARATAGEKLFF. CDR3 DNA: TGCAGTGCTAGGGCGACTGCGGGGGAAAAACTGTTTTTT.

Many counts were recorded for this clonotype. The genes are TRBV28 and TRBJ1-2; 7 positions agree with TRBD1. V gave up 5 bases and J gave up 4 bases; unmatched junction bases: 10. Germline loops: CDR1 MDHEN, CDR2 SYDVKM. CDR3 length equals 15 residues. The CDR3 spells CASSPRQGVSYGYTF. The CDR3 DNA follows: TGTGCCAGCAGTCCAAGACAGGGAGTGTCCTATGGCTACACCTTC.

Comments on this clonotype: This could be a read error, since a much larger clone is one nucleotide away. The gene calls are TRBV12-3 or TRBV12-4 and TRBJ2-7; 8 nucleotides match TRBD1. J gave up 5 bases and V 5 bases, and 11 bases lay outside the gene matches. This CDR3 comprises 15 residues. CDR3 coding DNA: TGTGCCAGCAGTACCTGGACAGGGATAAACAACGAGCAGTACGTC. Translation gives CASSTWTGINNEQYV.

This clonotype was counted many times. The CDR3 loop reads CSAPGRGNLDTQYF. The CDR3 region has the DNA TGCAGTGCCCCGGGGAGGGGGAACCTAGATACGCAGTATTTT. The chain employs TRBV20-1 and TRBJ2-3; perhaps TRBD2 as D (7 bases). The CDR3 sequence is 14 residues long. Trimming took 6 bases from V and 5 from J, leaving 18 bases between them. Germline CDR1 and CDR2: DFQATT and SNEGSKA (reference sequence).

The CDR3 bases are TGCAGCGTTGAGGGCGACAGGGCCTATGGCTACACCTTC. Encoded protein: CSVEGDRAYGYTF. The genes are TRBV29-1 and TRBJ1-2; 7 bases are a match to TRBD1. V dropped 3 bases and J dropped 4; count of bases not matched to a gene: 5. Per the germline V gene, CDR1 is SQVTM and CDR2 is ANQGSEA. The CDR3 contains 13 residues.

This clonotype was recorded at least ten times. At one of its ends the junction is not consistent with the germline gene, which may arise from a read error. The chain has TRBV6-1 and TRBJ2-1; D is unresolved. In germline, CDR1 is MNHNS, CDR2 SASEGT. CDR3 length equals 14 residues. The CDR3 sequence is CASCEAPSYNEQFF. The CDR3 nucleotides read TGTGCCAGCTGTGAAGCTCCCTCCTACAATGAGCAGTTCTTC.

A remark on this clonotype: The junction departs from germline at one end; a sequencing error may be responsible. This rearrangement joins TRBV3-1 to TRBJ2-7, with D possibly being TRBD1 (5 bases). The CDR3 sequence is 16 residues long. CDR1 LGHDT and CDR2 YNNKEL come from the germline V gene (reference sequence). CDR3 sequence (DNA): TGTGCCTGCAGCCAAGATCTGCGCAGGGTCTCCTACGAGCAGTACTTC. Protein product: CACSQDLRRVSYEQYF.

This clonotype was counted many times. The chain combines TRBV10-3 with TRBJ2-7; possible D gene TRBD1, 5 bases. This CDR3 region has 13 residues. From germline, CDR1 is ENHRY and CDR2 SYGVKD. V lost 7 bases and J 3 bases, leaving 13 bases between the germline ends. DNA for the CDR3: TGTGCCATCACCAGGGCCCCCGACTACGAGCAGTACTTC. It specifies CAITRAPDYEQYF.

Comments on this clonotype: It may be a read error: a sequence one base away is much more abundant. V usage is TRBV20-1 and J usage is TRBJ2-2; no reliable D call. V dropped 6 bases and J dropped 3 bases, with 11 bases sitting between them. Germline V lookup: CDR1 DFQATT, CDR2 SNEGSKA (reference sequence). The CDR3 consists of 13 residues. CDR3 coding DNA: TGCAGTGCAAGCAGGATGGACACCGGGGAGCTGTTTTTT. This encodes CSASRMDTGELFF.

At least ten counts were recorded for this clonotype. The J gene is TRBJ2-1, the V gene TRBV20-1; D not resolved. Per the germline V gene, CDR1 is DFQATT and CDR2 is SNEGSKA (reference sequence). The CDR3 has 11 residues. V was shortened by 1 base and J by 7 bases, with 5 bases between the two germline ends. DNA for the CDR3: TGCAGTGCTAGAGTGGTGAATGAGCAGTTCTTC. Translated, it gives CSARVVNEQFF.

CDR3 sequence reads: CASSQSRMNTEAFF. The CDR3 DNA follows: TGTGCCAGCAGCCAGTCTAGGATGAACACTGAAGCTTTCTTT. J is TRBJ1-1 and V is TRBV16; no clear D gene. This CDR3 is 14 amino acids long. The V and J ends lost 3 bases and 0 bases respectively, with 8 bases between them. Germline CDR1 is KGHSY and CDR2 is FQNENV.

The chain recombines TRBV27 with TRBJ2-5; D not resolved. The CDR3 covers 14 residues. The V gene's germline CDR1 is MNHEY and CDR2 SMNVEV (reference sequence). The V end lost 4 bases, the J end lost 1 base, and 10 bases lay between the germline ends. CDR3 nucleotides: TGTGCCAGCAGTTCTCTGGGCCCCCAAGAGACCCAGTACTTC. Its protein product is CASSSLGPQETQYF.

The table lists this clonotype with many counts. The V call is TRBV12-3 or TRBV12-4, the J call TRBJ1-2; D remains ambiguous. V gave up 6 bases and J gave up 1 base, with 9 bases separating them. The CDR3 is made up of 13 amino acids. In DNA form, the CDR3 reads TGTGCCAGCAGACAAAGGAGTAACTATGGCTACACCTTC. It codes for CASRQRSNYGYTF.